This TCR beta chain was sequenced during a study of blood T cell repertoires in COVID-19. In the study overall: PBMCs, B-cell-depleted T cells, or T cells were the source of the cDNA or gDNA that made up the material.

Categorization into cohorts depended on clinical history that participants reported. Resolution of symptoms, clearance, or two negative PCRs was present in recovered Cohort 3 donors. The sample holds a few counts of this clone. In the study's own analysis: By means of reference gene primer amplification, nucleated cell counts were estimated. The table came from immunoSEQ multiplex PCR; TCRdb's copy has only in-frame clones and leaves some out. D and trimming were read from the DNA, whereas the V and J calls and clone size are those reported in that table. This sample has about 160,000 clones, with around 80% found just once. The TCR originated in a man aged 35-49 years who had recovered from COVID-19. The sample taken for sequencing was PBMCs or T cells enriched from blood (not recorded which).

In DNA, the CDR3 is TGTGCCAGCAGCTGGGGACCGGGACAGAATGAAAAACTGTTTTTT. This encodes CASSWGPGQNEKLFF. The chain uses TRBV5-8 and TRBJ1-4; 7 positions match TRBD1. The CDR3 sequence is 15 residues long. Germline CDR1 SGHTS, CDR2 YDEGEE. With 3 bases clipped from V and 5 bases from J, the junction kept 7 bases outside the gene matches.